Listed here are 6 T cell receptor beta chains from one sample, sequenced in a study of cytomegalovirus exposure and HLA in healthy donors. Use of 60 Vbeta and 13 Jbeta primers characterized the PCR. TCRdb's table, derived via immunoSEQ multiplex PCR, lists solely in-frame clones and lacks some. This table lists 130,000 to 150,000 clones. The material sequenced was PBMCs. Receptor source: a woman aged 50 to 60 in good health and CMV-seronegative.

Here the CDR3 reads CASTLEGAWGGGNEQFF. CDR3 nucleotides: TGTGCCAGCACCCTAGAGGGAGCGTGGGGGGGCGGCAATGAGCAGTTCTTC. V is TRBV7-6 and J is TRBJ2-1, with D perhaps matching TRBD2 (7 bases). Per the germline V gene, CDR1 is SGHVS and CDR2 is FNYEAQ. The CDR3 consists of 17 residues. Trimming pared 7 bases from V and 6 bases from J, leaving 25 bases between.

The rearrangement uses TRBV6-5 and TRBJ1-5; 9 nucleotides agree with TRBD1. Trimming at V came to 6 bases and at J to 11 bases, leaving 11 bases not matched to a gene. The CDR3 spans 14 residues. Germline loops: CDR1 MNHEY, CDR2 SVGAGI. The CDR3 is CASSWDRAGGTQHF. Here the CDR3 DNA reads TGTGCCAGCAGCTGGGACAGGGCGGGTGGGACCCAGCATTTT.

J is TRBJ1-1 and V is TRBV6-5; TRBD1 matches 8 bases. Trimming at V came to 6 bases and at J to 4 bases, leaving 4 bases not matched to a gene. Germline-derived CDR1 and CDR2 are MNHEY and SVGAGI. The CDR3 has 13 residues. CDR3 sequence: CASRIDRGTEAFF. The DNA of the CDR3 is TGTGCCAGCAGGATAGACAGGGGCACTGAAGCTTTCTTT.

This chain links TRBV7-6 with TRBJ2-7; D is possibly TRBD1 (6 bases). The germline V gene has CDR1 SGHVS and CDR2 FNYEAQ. This CDR3 spans 14 amino acids. Trimming left V 7 bases short and J 1 base short, with 14 bases between. The CDR3 region has the DNA TGTGCCAGCACCCCCAGGACAGAATCCTACGAGCAGTACTTC. Translation: CASTPRTESYEQYF.

The chain uses TRBV6-5 and TRBJ2-1, with TRBD1 matching 9 bases. CDR1 is MNHEY, CDR2 SVGAGI, per germline. Trimming at V came to 2 bases and at J to 6 bases, leaving 8 bases not matched to a gene. The CDR3 is made up of 16 amino acids. The CDR3 protein is CASSYPSTGGSNEQFF. CDR3 in DNA: TGTGCCAGCAGTTACCCCTCGACAGGGGGGTCCAATGAGCAGTTCTTC.

The CDR3 is CASSKTGNTEAFF. As DNA, the CDR3 is TGTGCCAGTAGTAAGACAGGGAACACTGAAGCTTTCTTT. The V and J genes are TRBV19 and TRBJ1-1, with a tentative D call TRBD1 (6 bases). The CDR3 runs 13 residues. Germline values: CDR1 LNHDA, CDR2 SQIVND (reference sequence). V lost 4 bases, J lost 1 base, and 7 bases lay in between.